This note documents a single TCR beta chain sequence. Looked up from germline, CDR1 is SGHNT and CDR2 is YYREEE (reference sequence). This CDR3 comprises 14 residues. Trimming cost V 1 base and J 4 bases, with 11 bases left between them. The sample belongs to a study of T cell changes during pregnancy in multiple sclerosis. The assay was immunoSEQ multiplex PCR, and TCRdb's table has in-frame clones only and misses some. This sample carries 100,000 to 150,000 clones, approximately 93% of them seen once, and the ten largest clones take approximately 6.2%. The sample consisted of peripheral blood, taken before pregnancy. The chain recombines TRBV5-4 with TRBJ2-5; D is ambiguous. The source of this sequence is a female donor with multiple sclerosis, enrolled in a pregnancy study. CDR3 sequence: CASSLLLGPETQYF. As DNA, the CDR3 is TGTGCCAGCAGCTTGCTCCTTGGGCCAGAGACCCAGTACTTC. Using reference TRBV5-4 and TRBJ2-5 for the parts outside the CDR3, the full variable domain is ETGVTQSPTHLIKTRGQQVTLRCSSQSGHNTVSWYQQALGQGPQFIFQYYREEENGRGNFPPRFSGLQFPNYSSELNVNALELDDSALYLCASSLLLGPETQYFGPGTRLLVL.